One sample yielded the 12 T cell receptor beta chains listed below, sequenced in a study of OX40 agonist ivuxolimab in advanced cancers. The method behind the library was the immunoSEQ multiplex PCR assay. The clones in this table, taken by TCRdb from immuneACCESS, are in-frame only. Not every clone is retained; where verified, under half of the shortfall comes from an unresolved V gene, and the cause of the rest is unknown. This sample gives about 49,000 clones in total; less than 85% of them show up just once. 10% to 15% of the sample is in the top ten clones. Sequenced here: CD4+ or CD8+ T cells sorted from blood, sampled in a trial of the OX40 agonist ivuxolimab. Receptors originate from an adult with an advanced solid tumor such as melanoma, head and neck, liver or kidney cancer.

This chain joins TRBV11-2 and TRBJ2-7; 8 bases agree with TRBD2. CDR1 SGHAT and CDR2 FQNNGV come from the germline V gene. Germline trimming cut 4 bases from V and 6 bases from J; bases unmatched to any gene: 17. This CDR3 is 17 amino acids long. The CDR3: CASSSGLGSGSRGEQYF. For the CDR3, the DNA is TGTGCCAGCAGCTCCGGGCTGGGCAGCGGGAGTCGGGGCGAGCAGTACTTC.

The genes are TRBV9 and TRBJ1-1; 7 bases fit TRBD1. The CDR3 covers 17 residues. The J segment lost 0 bases and the V segment lost 0 bases, leaving 8 bases of the junction unmatched. Germline CDR1 reads SGDLS; CDR2 reads YYNGEE. CDR3 coding DNA: TGTGCCAGCAGCGTAGTCGGGACAGCTGCTATGAACACTGAAGCTTTCTTT. Its protein is CASSVVGTAAMNTEAFF. The whole variable domain, remainder taken from reference TRBV9 and TRBJ1-1, is DSGVTQTPKHLITATGQRVTLRCSPRSGDLSVYWYQQSLDQGLQFLIQYYNGEERAKGNILERFSAQQFPDLHSELNLSSLELGDSALYFCASSVVGTAAMNTEAFFGQGTRLTVV.

The chain joins TRBV6-5 to TRBJ2-6, with D uncertain. The CDR3 consists of 15 residues. Germline V lookup: CDR1 MNHEY, CDR2 SVGAGI. With 6 bases removed from V and 0 bases from J, the gap between germline ends came to 9 bases. Here the CDR3 DNA reads TGTGCCAGCAGGCCCCTAAGCTCTGGGGCCAACGTCCTGACTTTC. Amino acid sequence: CASRPLSSGANVLTF.

The J gene is TRBJ2-3, the V gene TRBV27; TRBD2 aligns across 9 bases. The CDR3 covers 17 residues. V was pared by 1 base and J by 0 bases, with 5 bases of the junction left unmatched. CDR1 is MNHEY and CDR2 is SMNVEV in the germline V gene (reference sequence). CDR3 in DNA: TGTGCCAGCAGTTTATTGACTAGCGGAGTGAGCACAGATACGCAGTATTTT. Protein sequence: CASSLLTSGVSTDTQYF.

The chain is built from TRBV5-1 and TRBJ1-5; 8 bases are shared with TRBD1. CDR3 length: 15 residues. Germline assignment: CDR1 SGHRS and CDR2 YFSETQ. V was pared by 7 bases and J by 0 bases, with 6 bases of the junction left unmatched. The CDR3 DNA reads as TGCGCCAGCCGGGACAGGCACTATAGCAATCAGCCCCAGCATTTT. The encoded protein is CASRDRHYSNQPQHF.

The CDR3 loop reads CASSRVAVGNQPQHF. For the CDR3, the DNA is TGTGCCAGCAGCCGCGTTGCGGTGGGCAATCAGCCCCAGCATTTT. The J gene is TRBJ1-5, the V gene TRBV28; no clear D. Germline CDR1 is MDHEN and CDR2 is SYDVKM. CDR3 size: 15 residues. V was cut by 6 bases and J by 2 bases, with 14 bases left in between.

This chain links TRBV6-6 with TRBJ2-1, with 12 bases fitting TRBD2. The ends lost 8 bases at V and 8 bases at J; junction bases unmatched: 7. The CDR3 contains 14 residues. The germline gives CDR1 MNHNY, CDR2 SVGAGI (reference sequence). DNA for the CDR3: TGTGCCAGCGGCGCTAGCGGGAGGGGGTATGAGCAGTTCTTC. It encodes CASGASGRGYEQFF.

The gene calls are TRBV27 and TRBJ2-7; TRBD1 aligns across 7 bases. V shed 6 bases and J 0 bases; nucleotides not matched to a gene: 5. The germline V gene encodes CDR1 MNHEY and CDR2 SMNVEV (reference sequence). The CDR3 covers 14 residues. This CDR3 reads CASRRTGSSYEQYF. The CDR3 DNA reads as TGTGCCAGCAGACGGACAGGCAGCTCCTACGAGCAGTACTTC.

The V and J genes are TRBV5-1 and TRBJ1-6; 7 nucleotides agree with TRBD1. V dropped 5 bases and J dropped 10; count of bases not matched to a gene: 3. Germline V lookup: CDR1 SGHRS, CDR2 YFSETQ. The CDR3 consists of 12 residues. The CDR3 sequence is CASSDRESPLHF. CDR3 sequence (DNA): TGCGCCAGCAGTGACAGGGAATCACCCCTCCACTTT.

The chain links TRBV16 to TRBJ1-5; 7 nucleotides line up with TRBD1. The CDR3 covers 15 residues. J lost 7 bases, V lost 4 bases, and 10 bases had no gene match. Germline V gives CDR1 KGHSY, CDR2 FQNENV. In nucleotides, the CDR3 is TGTGCCAGCAGCCCTTATCGACAGGGAGGCCAGCCCCAGCATTTT. Its protein product is CASSPYRQGGQPQHF. Complete variable domain (other parts from reference TRBV16 and TRBJ1-5): GEEVAQTPKHLVRGEGQKAKLYCAPIKGHSYVFWYQQVLKNEFKFLISFQNENVFDETGMPKERFSAKCLPNSPCSLEIQATKLEDSAVYFCASSPYRQGGQPQHFGDGTRLSIL.

In DNA form, the CDR3 reads TGCGCCAGCAGCTTGGGCACGCCGGGGAGAAATAATTCACCCCTCCACTTT. This sequence encodes CASSLGTPGRNNSPLHF. The chain combines TRBV5-1 with TRBJ1-6; no definite D call. This CDR3 is 17 amino acids long. Trimming took 0 bases from V and 5 from J, leaving 15 bases between them. CDR1 is SGHRS and CDR2 is YFSETQ in the germline V gene.

The chain links TRBV7-9 to TRBJ1-3, with D hard to call. CDR3 size: 14 residues. The germline CDR1 and CDR2 sequences are SEHNR and FQNEAQ (reference sequence). The V gene lost 5 bases and the J gene lost 0 bases, with 8 bases spanning the gap. The CDR3 region is CASSPTNSGNTIYF. CDR3 sequence (DNA): TGTGCCAGCAGCCCCACAAACTCTGGAAACACCATATATTTT.